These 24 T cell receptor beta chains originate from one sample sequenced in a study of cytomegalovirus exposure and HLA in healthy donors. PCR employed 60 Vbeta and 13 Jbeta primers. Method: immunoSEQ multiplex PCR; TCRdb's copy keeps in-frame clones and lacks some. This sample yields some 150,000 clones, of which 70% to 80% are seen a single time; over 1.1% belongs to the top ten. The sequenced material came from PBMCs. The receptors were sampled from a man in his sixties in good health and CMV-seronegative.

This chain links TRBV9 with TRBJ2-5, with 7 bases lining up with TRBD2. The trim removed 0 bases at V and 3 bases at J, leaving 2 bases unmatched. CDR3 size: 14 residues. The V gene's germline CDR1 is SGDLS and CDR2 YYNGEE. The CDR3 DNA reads TGTGCCAGCAGCGTAGGGGGGGGTGAAGAGACCCAGTACTTC. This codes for CASSVGGGEETQYF.

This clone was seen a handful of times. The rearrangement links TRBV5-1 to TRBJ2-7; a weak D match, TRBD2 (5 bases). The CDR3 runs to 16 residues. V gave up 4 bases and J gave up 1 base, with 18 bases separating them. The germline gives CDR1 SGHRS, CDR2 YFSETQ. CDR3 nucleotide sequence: TGCGCCAGCAGCCCAGTCCTCCAGCGGAGATCCTACGAGCAGTACTTC. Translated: CASSPVLQRRSYEQYF.

The CDR3 sequence: CASSLGGGLREAFF. The CDR3 region has the DNA TGTGCCAGCAGCTTAGGAGGAGGGTTGAGGGAAGCTTTCTTT. The chain couples TRBV7-3 to TRBJ1-1; D is ambiguous. Trimming removed 2 bases from V and 8 bases from J, with 15 bases in between. From germline, CDR1 is SGHTA and CDR2 FQGTGA. The length of the CDR3 is 14 residues.

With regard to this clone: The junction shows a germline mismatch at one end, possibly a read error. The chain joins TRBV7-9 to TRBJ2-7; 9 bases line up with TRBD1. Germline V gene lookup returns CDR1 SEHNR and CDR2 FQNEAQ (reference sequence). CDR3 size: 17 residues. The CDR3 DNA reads TGTTCCAGCAGCCCACAGGGGGCGGGTTTCAAGTCCTACGAGCAGTACTTC. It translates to CSSSPQGAGFKSYEQYF.

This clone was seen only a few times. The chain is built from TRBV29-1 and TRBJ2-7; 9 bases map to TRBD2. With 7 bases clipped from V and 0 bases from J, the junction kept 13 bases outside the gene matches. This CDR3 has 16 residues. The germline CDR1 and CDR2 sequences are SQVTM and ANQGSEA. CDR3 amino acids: CSAARRTSAISYEQYF. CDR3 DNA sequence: TGCAGCGCCGCCCGTAGGACTAGCGCTATCTCCTACGAGCAGTACTTC.

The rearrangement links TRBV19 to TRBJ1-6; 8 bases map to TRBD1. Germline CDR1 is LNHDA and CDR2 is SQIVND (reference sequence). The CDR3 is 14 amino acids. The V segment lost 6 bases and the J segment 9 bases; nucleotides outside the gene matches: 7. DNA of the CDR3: TGTGCCAGTAGCTCGACAGGGGTCGGTTCACCCCTCCACTTT. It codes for CASSSTGVGSPLHF.

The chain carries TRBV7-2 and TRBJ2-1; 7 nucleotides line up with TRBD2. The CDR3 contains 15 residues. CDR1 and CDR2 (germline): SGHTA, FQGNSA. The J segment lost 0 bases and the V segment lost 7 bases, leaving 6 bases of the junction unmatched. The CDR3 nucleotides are TGTGCCAGCACCATCACTAGCGCCTCCTACAATGAGCAGTTCTTC. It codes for CASTITSASYNEQFF. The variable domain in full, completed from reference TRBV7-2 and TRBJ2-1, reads GAGVSQSPSNKVTEKGKDVELRCDPISGHTALYWYRQSLGQGLEFLIYFQGNSAPDKSGLPSDRFSAERTGGSVSTLTIQRTQQEDSAVYLCASTITSASYNEQFFGPGTRLTVL.

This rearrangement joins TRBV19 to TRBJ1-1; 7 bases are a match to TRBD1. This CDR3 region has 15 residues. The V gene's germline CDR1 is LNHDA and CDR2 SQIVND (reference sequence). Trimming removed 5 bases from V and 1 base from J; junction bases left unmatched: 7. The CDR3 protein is CASSPGGGRNTEAFF. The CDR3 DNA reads TGTGCCAGTAGTCCAGGGGGAGGCCGGAACACTGAAGCTTTCTTT.

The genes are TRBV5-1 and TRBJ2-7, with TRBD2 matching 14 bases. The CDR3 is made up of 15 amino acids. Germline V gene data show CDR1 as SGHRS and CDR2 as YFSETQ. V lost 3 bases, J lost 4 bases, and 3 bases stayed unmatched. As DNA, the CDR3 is TGCGCCAGCAGCTCGTGGACTAGCGGGGGGTACGAGCAGTACTTC. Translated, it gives CASSSWTSGGYEQYF. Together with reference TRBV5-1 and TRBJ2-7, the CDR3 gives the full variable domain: KAGVTQTPRYLIKTRGQQVTLSCSPISGHRSVSWYQQTPGQGLQFLFEYFSETQRNKGNFPGRFSGRQFSNSRSEMNVSTLELGDSALYLCASSSWTSGGYEQYFGPGTRLTVT.

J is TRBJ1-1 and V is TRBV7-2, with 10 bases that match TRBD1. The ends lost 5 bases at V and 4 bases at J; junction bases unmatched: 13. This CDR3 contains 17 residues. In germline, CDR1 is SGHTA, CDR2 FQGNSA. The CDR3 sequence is CASSPIRQGAAGTEAFF. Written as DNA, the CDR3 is TGTGCCAGCAGCCCGATTCGACAGGGGGCTGCGGGCACTGAAGCTTTCTTT.

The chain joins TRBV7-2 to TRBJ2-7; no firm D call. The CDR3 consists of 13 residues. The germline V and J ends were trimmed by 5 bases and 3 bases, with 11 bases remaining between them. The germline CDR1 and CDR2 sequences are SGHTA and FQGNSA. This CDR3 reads CASSRGGVYEQYF. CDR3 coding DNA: TGTGCCAGCAGCCGAGGTGGAGTCTACGAGCAGTACTTC.

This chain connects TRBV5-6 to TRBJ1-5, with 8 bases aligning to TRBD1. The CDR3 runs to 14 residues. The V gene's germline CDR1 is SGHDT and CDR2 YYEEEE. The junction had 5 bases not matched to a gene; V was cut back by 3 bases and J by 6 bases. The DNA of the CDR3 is TGTGCCAGCAGCTACGGGACAGGTGGTCAGCCCCAGCATTTT. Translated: CASSYGTGGQPQHF.

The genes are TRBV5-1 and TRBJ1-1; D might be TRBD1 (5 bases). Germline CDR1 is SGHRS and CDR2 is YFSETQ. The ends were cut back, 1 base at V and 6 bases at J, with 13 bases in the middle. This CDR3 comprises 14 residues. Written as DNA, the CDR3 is TGCGCCAGCAGCTTGAATCGGGGGGTCCCTGAAGCTTTCTTT. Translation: CASSLNRGVPEAFF.

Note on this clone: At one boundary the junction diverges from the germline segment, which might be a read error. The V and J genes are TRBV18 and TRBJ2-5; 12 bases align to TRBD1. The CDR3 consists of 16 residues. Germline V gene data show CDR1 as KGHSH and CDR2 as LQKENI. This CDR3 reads CVSSPYPGQGAETQYF. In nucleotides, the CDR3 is TGTGTCAGCTCACCCTATCCGGGACAGGGGGCGGAGACCCAGTACTTC.

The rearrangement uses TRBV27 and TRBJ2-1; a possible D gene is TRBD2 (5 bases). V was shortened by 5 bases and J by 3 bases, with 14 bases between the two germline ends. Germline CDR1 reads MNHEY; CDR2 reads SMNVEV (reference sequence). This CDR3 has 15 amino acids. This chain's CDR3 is CASSPWTSNYNEQFF. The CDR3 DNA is TGTGCCAGCAGTCCCTGGACTTCTAACTACAATGAGCAGTTCTTC.

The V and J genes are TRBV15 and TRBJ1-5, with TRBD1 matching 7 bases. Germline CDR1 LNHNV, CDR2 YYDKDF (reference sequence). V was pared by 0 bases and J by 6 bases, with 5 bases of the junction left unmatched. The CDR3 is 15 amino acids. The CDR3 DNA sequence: TGTGCCACCAGCAGAGATAAGGGGGCCGGTCAGCCCCAGCATTTT. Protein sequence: CATSRDKGAGQPQHF.

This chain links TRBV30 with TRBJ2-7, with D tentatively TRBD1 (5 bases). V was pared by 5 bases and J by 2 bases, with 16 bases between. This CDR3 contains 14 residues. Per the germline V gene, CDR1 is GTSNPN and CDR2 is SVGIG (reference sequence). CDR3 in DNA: TGTGCCTGGGGGGCGGCTATAACCCCCTACGAGCAGTACTTC. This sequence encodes CAWGAAITPYEQYF. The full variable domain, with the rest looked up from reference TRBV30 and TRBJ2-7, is SQTIHQWPATLVQPVGSPLSLECTVEGTSNPNLYWYRQAAGRGLQLLFYSVGIGQISSEVPQNLSASRPQDRQFILSSKKLLLSDSGFYLCAWGAAITPYEQYFGPGTRLTVT.

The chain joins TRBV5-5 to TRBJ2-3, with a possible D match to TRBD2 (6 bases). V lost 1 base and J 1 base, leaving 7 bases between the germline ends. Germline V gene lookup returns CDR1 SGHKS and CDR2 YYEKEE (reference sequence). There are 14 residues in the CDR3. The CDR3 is CASSLWGGTDTQYF. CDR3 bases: TGTGCCAGCAGCTTGTGGGGGGGCACAGATACGCAGTATTTT. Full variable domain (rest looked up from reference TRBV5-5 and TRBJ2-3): DAGVTQSPTHLIKTRGQQVTLRCSPISGHKSVSWYQQVLGQGPQFIFQYYEKEERGRGNFPDRFSARQFPNYSSELNVNALLLGDSALYLCASSLWGGTDTQYFGPGTRLTVL.

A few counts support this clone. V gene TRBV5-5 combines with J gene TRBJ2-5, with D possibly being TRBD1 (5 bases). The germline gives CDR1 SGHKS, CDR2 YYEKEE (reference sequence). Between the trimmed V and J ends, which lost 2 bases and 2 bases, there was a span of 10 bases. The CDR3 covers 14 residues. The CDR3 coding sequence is TGTGCCAGCAGCTTCCAGGGTCCGCAAGAGACCCAGTACTTC. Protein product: CASSFQGPQETQYF.

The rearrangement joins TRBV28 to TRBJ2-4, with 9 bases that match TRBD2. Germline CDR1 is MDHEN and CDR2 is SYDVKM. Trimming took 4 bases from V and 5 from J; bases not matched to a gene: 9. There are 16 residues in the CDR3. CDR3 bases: TGTGCCAGCAGTTCCCATAGCGGGGGCGGGGAAAACATTCAGTACTTC. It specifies CASSSHSGGGENIQYF.

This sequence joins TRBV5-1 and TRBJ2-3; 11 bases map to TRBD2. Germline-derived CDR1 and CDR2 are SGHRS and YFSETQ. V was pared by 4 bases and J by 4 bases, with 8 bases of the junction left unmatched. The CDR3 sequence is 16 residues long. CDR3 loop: CASSPYPSGRSDTQYF. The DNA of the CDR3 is TGCGCCAGCAGCCCGTACCCTAGCGGGAGGTCAGATACGCAGTATTTT. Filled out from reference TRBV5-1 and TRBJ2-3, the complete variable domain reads KAGVTQTPRYLIKTRGQQVTLSCSPISGHRSVSWYQQTPGQGLQFLFEYFSETQRNKGNFPGRFSGRQFSNSRSEMNVSTLELGDSALYLCASSPYPSGRSDTQYFGPGTRLTVL.

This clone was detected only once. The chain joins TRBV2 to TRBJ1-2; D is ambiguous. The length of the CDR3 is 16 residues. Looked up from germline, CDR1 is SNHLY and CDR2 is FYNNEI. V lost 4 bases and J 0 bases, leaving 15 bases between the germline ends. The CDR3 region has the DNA TGTGCCAGCAGTGCCGGAGGTAGGGCAGCTAACTATGGCTACACCTTC. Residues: CASSAGGRAANYGYTF.

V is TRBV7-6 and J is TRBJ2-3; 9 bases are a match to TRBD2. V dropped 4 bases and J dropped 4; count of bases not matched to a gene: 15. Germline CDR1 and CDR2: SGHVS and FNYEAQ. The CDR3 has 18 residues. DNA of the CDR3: TGTGCCAGCAGCTCCCGGGCCGGGGGAGCGGGAGGCGCAGATACGCAGTATTTT. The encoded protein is CASSSRAGGAGGADTQYF.

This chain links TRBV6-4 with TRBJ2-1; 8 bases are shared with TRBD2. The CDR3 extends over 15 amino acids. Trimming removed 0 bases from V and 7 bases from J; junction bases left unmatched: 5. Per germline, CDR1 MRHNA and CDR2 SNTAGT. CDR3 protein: CASSDSVAGPNEQFF. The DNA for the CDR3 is TGTGCCAGCAGTGACTCTGTAGCGGGGCCAAATGAGCAGTTCTTC.